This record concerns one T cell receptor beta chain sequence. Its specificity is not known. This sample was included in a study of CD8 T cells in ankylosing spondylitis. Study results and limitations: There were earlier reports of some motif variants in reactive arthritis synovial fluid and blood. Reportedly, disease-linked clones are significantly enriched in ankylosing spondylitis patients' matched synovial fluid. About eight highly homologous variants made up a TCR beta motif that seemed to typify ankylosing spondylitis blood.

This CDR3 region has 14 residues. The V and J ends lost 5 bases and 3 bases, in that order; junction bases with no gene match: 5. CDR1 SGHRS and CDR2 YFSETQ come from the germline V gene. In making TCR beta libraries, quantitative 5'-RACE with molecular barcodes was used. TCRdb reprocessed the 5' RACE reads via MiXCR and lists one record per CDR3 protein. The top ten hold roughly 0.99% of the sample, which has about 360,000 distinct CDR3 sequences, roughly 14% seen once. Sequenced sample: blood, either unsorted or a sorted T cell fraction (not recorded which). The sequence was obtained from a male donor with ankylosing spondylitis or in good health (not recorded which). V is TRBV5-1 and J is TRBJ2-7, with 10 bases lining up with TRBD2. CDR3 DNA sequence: TGCGCCAGCAGAAGGACTAGCGGACTCTACGAGCAGTACTTC. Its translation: CASRRTSGLYEQYF. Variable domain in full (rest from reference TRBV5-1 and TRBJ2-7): KAGVTQTPRYLIKTRGQQVTLSCSPISGHRSVSWYQQTPGQGLQFLFEYFSETQRNKGNFPGRFSGRQFSNSRSEMNVSTLELGDSALYLCASRRTSGLYEQYFGPGTRLTVT.